This passage covers 7 T cell receptor beta chains from one sample sequenced in a study of blood T cell repertoires in COVID-19. The assay was immunoSEQ multiplex PCR, and TCRdb's table has in-frame clones only and misses some. The sample has 45,000 to 65,000 clones; about nine tenths are singletons. The sequencing input was peripheral blood. Source of these receptors: a man aged 45-65 years with active COVID-19.

This clone was seen a few times. This CDR3 is also generated by other DNA sequences in the sample. The chain uses TRBV3-1 (or the pseudogene TRBV3-2) and TRBJ1-3, with a possible D match to TRBD1 (5 bases). The V gene's germline CDR1 is LGHDT and CDR2 YNNKEL (reference sequence). This CDR3 has 14 amino acids. V lost 2 bases and J 0 bases, leaving 5 bases between the germline ends. CDR3 bases: TGTGCCAGCAGCCAACAGGGCTCTGGAAACACCATATATTTT. Its protein product is CASSQQGSGNTIYF.

The chain recombines TRBV7-8 with TRBJ2-3, with D maybe TRBD1 (5 bases). The CDR3 spans 12 residues. With 5 bases removed from V and 8 bases from J, the gap between germline ends came to 11 bases. Looked up from germline, CDR1 is SGHVS and CDR2 is FQNEAQ. CDR3 loop: CASSPAQGTQYF. The CDR3 DNA reads as TGTGCCAGCAGCCCGGCTCAGGGTACGCAGTATTTT.

This chain connects TRBV28 to TRBJ2-1, with 9 bases lining up with TRBD2. CDR1 is MDHEN and CDR2 is SYDVKM in the germline V gene. CDR3 length equals 17 residues. Trimming at V came to 4 bases and at J to 1 base, leaving 8 bases not matched to a gene. The CDR3 loop is CASSSTSGSSSYNEQFF. The CDR3 DNA is TGTGCCAGCAGTTCAACTAGCGGGTCCTCTTCCTACAATGAGCAGTTCTTC.

This chain uses TRBV13 with TRBJ1-5, with D uncertain. This CDR3 spans 12 amino acids. V gave up 0 bases and J gave up 10 bases, with 7 bases separating them. The V gene's germline CDR1 is PRHDT and CDR2 FYEKMQ (reference sequence). CDR3: CASSLGARPQHF. The CDR3 DNA reads as TGTGCCAGCAGCTTAGGGGCCCGACCCCAGCATTTT.

The V and J genes are TRBV4-1 and TRBJ2-7, with unresolved D. Per germline, CDR1 MGHRA and CDR2 YSYEKL. The CDR3 loop spans 12 amino acids. Trimming removed 4 bases at V and 5 bases at J, with 9 bases between. The CDR3 bases are TGCGCCAGCAGCCGACAACCGGACGAGCAGTACTTC. Its translation: CASSRQPDEQYF.

This clone was counted once. The chain joins TRBV9 to TRBJ1-3; D is unresolved. V lost 2 bases, J lost 0 bases, and 9 bases lay in between. Germline assignment: CDR1 SGDLS and CDR2 YYNGEE. The CDR3 totals 15 residues. The CDR3 nucleotides read TGTGCCAGCAGCGTGGGAGAGAGCTCTGGAAACACCATATATTTT. Residues: CASSVGESSGNTIYF.

The rearrangement links TRBV6-5 to TRBJ1-5; D perhaps matches TRBD1 (6 bases). V lost 6 bases and J 0 bases, leaving 12 bases between the germline ends. The germline CDR1 and CDR2 sequences are MNHEY and SVGAGI. CDR3 length: 15 residues. As DNA, the CDR3 is TGTGCCAGCAGGCTCGGGGGGGCTAGCAATCAGCCCCAGCATTTT. Protein sequence: CASRLGGASNQPQHF.